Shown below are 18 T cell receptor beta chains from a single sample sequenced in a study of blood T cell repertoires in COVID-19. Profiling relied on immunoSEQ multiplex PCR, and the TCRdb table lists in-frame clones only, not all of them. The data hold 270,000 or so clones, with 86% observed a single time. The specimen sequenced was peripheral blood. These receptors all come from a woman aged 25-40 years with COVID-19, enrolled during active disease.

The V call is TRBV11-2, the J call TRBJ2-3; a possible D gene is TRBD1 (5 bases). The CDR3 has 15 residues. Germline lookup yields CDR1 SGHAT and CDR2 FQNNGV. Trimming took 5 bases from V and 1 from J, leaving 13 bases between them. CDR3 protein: CASSDQGRGTDTQYF. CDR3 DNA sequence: TGTGCCAGCAGCGATCAGGGCAGGGGCACAGATACGCAGTATTTT.

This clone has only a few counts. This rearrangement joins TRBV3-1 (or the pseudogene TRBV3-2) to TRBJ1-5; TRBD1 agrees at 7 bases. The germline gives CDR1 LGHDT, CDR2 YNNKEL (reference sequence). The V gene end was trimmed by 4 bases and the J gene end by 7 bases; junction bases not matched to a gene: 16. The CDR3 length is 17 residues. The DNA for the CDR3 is TGTGCCAGCAGCCCGTCAGGGGGTATCTTGGGAGGCCAGCCCCAGCATTTT. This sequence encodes CASSPSGGILGGQPQHF.

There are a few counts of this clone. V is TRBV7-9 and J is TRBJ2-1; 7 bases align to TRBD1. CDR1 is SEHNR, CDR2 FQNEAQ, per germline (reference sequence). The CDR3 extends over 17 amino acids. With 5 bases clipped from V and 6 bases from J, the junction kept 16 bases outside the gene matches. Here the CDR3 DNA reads TGTGCCAGCAGCGGGATCCGTCAAGGACAGGCTCCCAATGAGCAGTTCTTC. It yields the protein CASSGIRQGQAPNEQFF.

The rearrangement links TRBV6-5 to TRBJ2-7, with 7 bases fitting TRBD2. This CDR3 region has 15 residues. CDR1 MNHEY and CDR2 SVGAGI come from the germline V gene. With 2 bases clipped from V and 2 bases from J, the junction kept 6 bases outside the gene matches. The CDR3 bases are TGTGCCAGCAGTTACGGGGCGGGGGTAACCTACGAGCAGTACTTC. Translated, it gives CASSYGAGVTYEQYF.

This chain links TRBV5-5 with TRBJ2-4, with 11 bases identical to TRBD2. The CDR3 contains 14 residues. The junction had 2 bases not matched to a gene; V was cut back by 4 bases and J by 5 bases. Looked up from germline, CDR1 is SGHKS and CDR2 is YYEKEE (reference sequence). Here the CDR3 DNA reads TGTGCCAGCAGCATACTAGCGGGGGAAAACATTCAGTACTTC. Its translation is CASSILAGENIQYF.

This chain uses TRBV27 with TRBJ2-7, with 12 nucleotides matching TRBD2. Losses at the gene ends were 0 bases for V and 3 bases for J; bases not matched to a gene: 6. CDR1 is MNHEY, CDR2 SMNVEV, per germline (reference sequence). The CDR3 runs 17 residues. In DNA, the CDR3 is TGTGCCAGCAGTTTATCAGGTCTAGCGGGGGGGATCTACGAGCAGTACTTC. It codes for CASSLSGLAGGIYEQYF.

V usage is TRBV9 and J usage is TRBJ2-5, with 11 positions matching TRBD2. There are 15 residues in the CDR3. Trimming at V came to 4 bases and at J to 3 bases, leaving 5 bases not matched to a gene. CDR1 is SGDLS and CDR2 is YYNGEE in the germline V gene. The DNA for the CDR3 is TGTGCCAGCAGCCCCAGACTAGCGGGGAAAGAGACCCAGTACTTC. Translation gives CASSPRLAGKETQYF.

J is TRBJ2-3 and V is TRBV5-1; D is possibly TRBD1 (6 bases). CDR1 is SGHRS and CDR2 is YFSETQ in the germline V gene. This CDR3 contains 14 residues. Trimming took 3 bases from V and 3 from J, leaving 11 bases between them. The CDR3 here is CASSSEQGTDTQYF. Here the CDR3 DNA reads TGCGCCAGCAGCTCGGAACAGGGTACAGATACGCAGTATTTT.

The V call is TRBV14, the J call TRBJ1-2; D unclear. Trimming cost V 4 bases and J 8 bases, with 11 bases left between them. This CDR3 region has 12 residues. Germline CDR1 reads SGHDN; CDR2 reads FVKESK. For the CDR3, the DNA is TGTGCCAGCAGCCCGCCGGGTATAGGCTACACCTTC. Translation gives CASSPPGIGYTF.

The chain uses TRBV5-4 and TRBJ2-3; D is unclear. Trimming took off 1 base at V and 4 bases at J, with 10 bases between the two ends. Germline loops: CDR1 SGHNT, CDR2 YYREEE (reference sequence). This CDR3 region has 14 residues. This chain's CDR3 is CASSLFLGADTQYF. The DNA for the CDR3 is TGTGCCAGCAGCTTGTTCCTAGGTGCAGATACGCAGTATTTT.

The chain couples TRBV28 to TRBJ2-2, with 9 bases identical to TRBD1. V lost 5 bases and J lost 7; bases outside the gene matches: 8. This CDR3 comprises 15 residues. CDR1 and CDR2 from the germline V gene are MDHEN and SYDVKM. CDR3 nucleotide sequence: TGTGCCAGCAGTCGAGGGGGGACAGGGCACGGGGAGCTGTTTTTT. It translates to CASSRGGTGHGELFF.

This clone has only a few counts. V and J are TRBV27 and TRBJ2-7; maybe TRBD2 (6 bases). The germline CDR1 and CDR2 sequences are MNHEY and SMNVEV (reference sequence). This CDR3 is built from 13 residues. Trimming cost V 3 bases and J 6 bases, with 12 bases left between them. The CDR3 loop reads CASSFGGLGEQYF. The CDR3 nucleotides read TGTGCCAGCAGTTTTGGGGGACTTGGCGAGCAGTACTTC.

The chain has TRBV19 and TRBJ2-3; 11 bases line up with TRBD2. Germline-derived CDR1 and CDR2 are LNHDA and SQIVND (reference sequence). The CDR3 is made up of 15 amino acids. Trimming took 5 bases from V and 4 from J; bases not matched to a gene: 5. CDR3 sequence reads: CASSPPSGGPDTQYF. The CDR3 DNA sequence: TGTGCCAGTAGTCCACCTAGCGGGGGGCCAGATACGCAGTATTTT.

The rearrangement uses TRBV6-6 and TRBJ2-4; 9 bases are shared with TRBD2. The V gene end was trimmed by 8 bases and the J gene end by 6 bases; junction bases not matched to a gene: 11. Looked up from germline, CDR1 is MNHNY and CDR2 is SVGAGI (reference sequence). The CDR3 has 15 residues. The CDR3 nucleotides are TGTGCCAGCGCGGGGGGGTTGACAACCGTAAACATTCAGTACTTC. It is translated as CASAGGLTTVNIQYF.

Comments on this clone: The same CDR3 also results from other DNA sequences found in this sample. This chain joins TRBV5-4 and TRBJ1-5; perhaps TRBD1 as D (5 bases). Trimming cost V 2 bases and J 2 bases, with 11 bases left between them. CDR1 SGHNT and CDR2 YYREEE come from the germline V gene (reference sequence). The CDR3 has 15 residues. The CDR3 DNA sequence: TGTGCCAGCAGCTTAGACGGGGGTGGCAATCAGCCCCAGCATTTT. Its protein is CASSLDGGGNQPQHF.

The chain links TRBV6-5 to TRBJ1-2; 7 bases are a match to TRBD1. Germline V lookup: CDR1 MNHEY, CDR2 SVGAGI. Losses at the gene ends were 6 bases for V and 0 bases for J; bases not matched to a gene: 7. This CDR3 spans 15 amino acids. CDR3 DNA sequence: TGTGCCAGCAGGCCGCGGACAGGTACTAACTATGGCTACACCTTC. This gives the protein CASRPRTGTNYGYTF.

CDR3 nucleotides: TGTGCCAGCAGTTTAAAGTCCCGGACTAGTCTCTACAATGAGCAGTTCTTC. The encoded protein is CASSLKSRTSLYNEQFF. The V and J genes are TRBV27 and TRBJ2-1; 7 nucleotides line up with TRBD2. Looked up from germline, CDR1 is MNHEY and CDR2 is SMNVEV (reference sequence). V gave up 2 bases and J gave up 3 bases; unmatched junction bases: 10. This CDR3 is built from 17 residues.

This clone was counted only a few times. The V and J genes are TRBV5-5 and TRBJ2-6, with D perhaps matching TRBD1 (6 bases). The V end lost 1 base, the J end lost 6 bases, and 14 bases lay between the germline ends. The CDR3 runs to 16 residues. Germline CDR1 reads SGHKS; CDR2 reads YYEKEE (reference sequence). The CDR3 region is CASSLRWTDTANVLTF. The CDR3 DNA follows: TGTGCCAGCAGCTTGAGGTGGACAGATACGGCCAACGTCCTGACTTTC.